This T cell receptor beta chain was found in a study of monozygotic twins with inflammatory bowel disease. Study-wide findings and caveats: Among twins, concordant and discordant pairs did not differ in repertoire similarity, possibly from limited power. A distinction between different T cell subtypes was not possible. Reduced clonotype sharing with other individuals was observed in IBD patients relative to healthy twins, especially with disease activity.

Remarks on this clonotype: Its cognate antigen is unknown.

This CDR3 contains 15 residues. Per germline, CDR1 SGHTA and CDR2 FQGNSA. No DNA is given; TCRdb re-called the 5' RACE reads and lists each CDR3 protein once. The sample data list about 330,000 distinct CDR3 sequences. Blood, 2 to 2.5 ml, was drawn per donor. This rearrangement joins TRBV7-2 to TRBJ2-2. The source material was blood. The source is a human donor with ulcerative colitis or Crohn's disease, or a healthy co-twin of an affected twin (not recorded which). CDR3: CASSLAARGTGELFF. Filled out from reference TRBV7-2 and TRBJ2-2, the complete variable domain reads GAGVSQSPSNKVTEKGKDVELRCDPISGHTALYWYRQSLGQGLEFLIYFQGNSAPDKSGLPSDRFSAERTGGSVSTLTIQRTQQEDSAVYLCASSLAARGTGELFFGEGSRLTVL.